This passage covers 20 T cell receptor beta chains from one sample sequenced in a study of post-analysis software for immune sequencing data. Whole-study findings and limits: Five TRBV segments were significantly more frequent in patients than in controls. TRBV5-6, TRBV5-1 and TRBV20-1 were among these segments.

Their target antigens are unknown. Prepared libraries of TCR beta cDNA carried unique molecular identifiers. TCRdb recomputed calls from the PCR reads with MiXCR, one row per CDR3 protein. The table records about 620,000 distinct CDR3 sequences, 44% of them present only once. The sequencing input was blood. The receptors were sampled from a girl aged 10-17 years with multiple sclerosis.

The gene calls are TRBV7-6 and TRBJ2-1, with TRBD2 matching 14 bases. Looked up from germline, CDR1 is SGHVS and CDR2 is FNYEAQ. V lost 4 bases to trimming and J lost 3 bases; unmatched junction nucleotides: 8. The CDR3 runs 18 residues. CDR3 DNA sequence: TGTGCCAGCAGCTGGTCAGGGGGACTAGCGGGAGTCTACAATGAGCAGTTCTTC. Encoded protein: CASSWSGGLAGVYNEQFF. The whole variable domain, remainder taken from reference TRBV7-6 and TRBJ2-1, is GAGVSQSPRYKVTKRGQDVALRCDPISGHVSLYWYRQALGQGPEFLTYFNYEAQQDKSGLPNDRFSAERPEGSISTLTIQRTEQRDSAMYRCASSWSGGLAGVYNEQFFGPGTRLTVL.

In this sample, this clonotype turned up a few times. V gene TRBV12-3 or TRBV12-4 combines with J gene TRBJ1-2; perhaps TRBD1 as D (5 bases). Trimming pared 3 bases from V and 1 base from J, leaving 9 bases between. The CDR3 is 14 residues long. The CDR3 here is CASSFDSLNYGYTF. The CDR3 nucleotides read TGTGCCAGCAGTTTCGACAGTCTTAACTATGGCTACACCTTC.

This clonotype was detected only a few times. The genes are TRBV6-4 and TRBJ1-4; D is unresolved. This CDR3 region has 8 residues. Germline V CDR1 and CDR2: MRHNA, SNTAGT. V shed 9 bases and J shed 8 bases, with 1 base lying between them. The CDR3 nucleotides are TGTGCCAGAGAAAAACTGTTTTTT. It is translated as CAREKLFF.

This rearrangement joins TRBV29-1 to TRBJ1-4, with TRBD1 as a possible D gene (5 bases). In germline, CDR1 is SQVTM, CDR2 ANQGSEA. V lost 0 bases to trimming and J lost 10 bases, with 9 bases between them. The CDR3 has 12 amino acids. CDR3 sequence: CSVEDRRGKLFF. DNA of the CDR3: TGCAGCGTTGAAGATCGAAGGGGAAAACTGTTTTTT.

This clonotype was picked up a small number of times. This chain uses TRBV20-1 with TRBJ2-7, with D possibly being TRBD1 (5 bases). Trimming took off 0 bases at V and 5 bases at J, with 14 bases between the two ends. The CDR3 length is 14 residues. Germline loops: CDR1 DFQATT, CDR2 SNEGSKA (reference sequence). The CDR3 sequence: CSARDRGRADEQYF. For the CDR3, the DNA is TGCAGTGCTAGAGATCGAGGCAGGGCTGACGAGCAGTACTTC.

The gene calls are TRBV10-3 and TRBJ2-7; 9 bases are a match to TRBD1. V lost 6 bases and J lost 4; bases outside the gene matches: 7. Germline V gene lookup returns CDR1 ENHRY and CDR2 SYGVKD. The CDR3 runs 14 residues. The CDR3 sequence is CAISPGTGIYEQYF. DNA of the CDR3: TGTGCCATCAGCCCCGGGACAGGGATATACGAGCAGTACTTC.

This clonotype was seen a single time. The chain employs TRBV15 and TRBJ1-2, with 7 bases fitting TRBD1. V shed 5 bases, J shed 4 bases, and the junction held 13 bases outside the gene matches. The CDR3 runs to 16 residues. Germline V CDR1 and CDR2: LNHNV, YYDKDF (reference sequence). The CDR3 is CATSLGGQGGSYGYTF. The CDR3 DNA reads TGTGCCACCAGCCTAGGGGGGCAGGGGGGCTCCTATGGCTACACCTTC.

V gene TRBV4-1 combines with J gene TRBJ1-5; D may be TRBD1 (5 bases). The length of the CDR3 is 17 residues. The V gene's germline CDR1 is MGHRA and CDR2 YSYEKL. V shed 1 base and J shed 6 bases, with 19 bases lying between them. The CDR3 loop reads CASSQVLYGASGQPQHF. In nucleotides, the CDR3 is TGCGCCAGCAGCCAAGTCCTTTACGGGGCCTCTGGTCAGCCCCAGCATTTT.

The V call is TRBV14, the J call TRBJ1-2; 12 bases are shared with TRBD1. Germline CDR1 SGHDN, CDR2 FVKESK. The CDR3 consists of 15 residues. V shed 4 bases, J shed 6 bases, and the junction held 6 bases outside the gene matches. CDR3 amino acids: CASSPGTGGWHGYTF. CDR3 sequence (DNA): TGTGCCAGCAGCCCAGGGACAGGGGGCTGGCATGGCTACACCTTC. Based on the CDR3 plus reference TRBV14 and TRBJ1-2, the full variable domain is EAGVTQFPSHSVIEKGQTVTLRCDPISGHDNLYWYRRVMGKEIKFLLHFVKESKQDESGMPNNRFLAERTGGTYSTLKVQPAELEDSGVYFCASSPGTGGWHGYTFGSGTRLTVV.

This clonotype occurred a few times. The chain combines TRBV7-6 with TRBJ2-1; 9 bases match TRBD2. Germline loops: CDR1 SGHVS, CDR2 FNYEAQ. V lost 6 bases to trimming and J lost 7 bases; unmatched junction nucleotides: 10. CDR3 length equals 15 residues. The CDR3 nucleotides are TGTGCCAGCAGGTCACAAGCGGGAGGAACTAATGAGCAGTTCTTC. This translates into CASRSQAGGTNEQFF. Together with reference TRBV7-6 and TRBJ2-1, the CDR3 gives the full variable domain: GAGVSQSPRYKVTKRGQDVALRCDPISGHVSLYWYRQALGQGPEFLTYFNYEAQQDKSGLPNDRFSAERPEGSISTLTIQRTEQRDSAMYRCASRSQAGGTNEQFFGPGTRLTVL.

This chain joins TRBV10-3 and TRBJ2-4, with 13 bases lining up with TRBD2. The J call may not be correct, given that the DNA end is closer to TRBJ2-7. Germline CDR1 is ENHRY and CDR2 is SYGVKD. CDR3 size: 15 residues. CDR3 sequence (DNA): TGTGCCATCAGTGTGGGGACTAGCGGGGCCTACGAGCAGTACTTC. It translates to CAISVGTSGAYEQYF.

This chain uses TRBV19 with TRBJ2-5, with D tentatively TRBD2 (6 bases). V lost 7 bases to trimming and J lost 11 bases, with 26 bases between them. CDR1 LNHDA and CDR2 SQIVND come from the germline V gene (reference sequence). This CDR3 region has 15 residues. Here the CDR3 DNA reads TGTGCCAGTATGGGGCACTTGGGAGGTTACTATGAGCAGTACTTC. Protein: CASMGHLGGYYEQYF.

The chain couples TRBV5-1 to TRBJ2-5; 7 bases are a match to TRBD1. From germline, CDR1 is SGHRS and CDR2 YFSETQ. The CDR3 runs 21 residues. Germline trimming cut 2 bases from V and 13 bases from J; bases unmatched to any gene: 35. CDR3 coding DNA: TGCGCCAGCAGCTTCGCGGTGCAAGGGACCCACCGACTGGGACAGACCTACGAGCGGTACTTC. Encoded protein: CASSFAVQGTHRLGQTYERYF.

The V call is TRBV12-3 or TRBV12-4, the J call TRBJ2-3; 7 nucleotides agree with TRBD2. V lost 2 bases and J lost 2; bases outside the gene matches: 7. This CDR3 has 16 amino acids. The CDR3 loop is CASSLRTGGFTDTQYF. As DNA, the CDR3 is TGTGCCAGCAGTTTACGGACGGGGGGATTCACAGATACGCAGTATTTT.

V gene TRBV9 combines with J gene TRBJ1-1, with 11 bases matching TRBD1. Germline V lookup: CDR1 SGDLS, CDR2 YYNGEE. This CDR3 is built from 13 residues. Unmatched junction bases numbered 3, after V lost 8 bases and J lost 3 bases. The CDR3 reads CASGTGGYTEAFF. The CDR3 DNA follows: TGTGCCAGTGGGACAGGGGGTTACACTGAAGCTTTCTTT. The full variable domain, rest sourced from reference TRBV9 and TRBJ1-1, is DSGVTQTPKHLITATGQRVTLRCSPRSGDLSVYWYQQSLDQGLQFLIQYYNGEERAKGNILERFSAQQFPDLHSELNLSSLELGDSALYFCASGTGGYTEAFFGQGTRLTVV.

A few counts support this clonotype. The V call is TRBV29-1, the J call TRBJ1-4, with unresolved D. The CDR3 consists of 13 residues. The germline V and J ends were trimmed by 8 bases and 0 bases, with 10 bases remaining between them. Germline-derived CDR1 and CDR2 are SQVTM and ANQGSEA. The CDR3 loop reads CSTWTATNEKLFF. The DNA for the CDR3 is TGCAGCACCTGGACGGCAACTAATGAAAAACTGTTTTTT.

The chain uses TRBV4-1 and TRBJ2-1; 9 positions match TRBD1. The V gene's germline CDR1 is MGHRA and CDR2 YSYEKL. The V segment lost 3 bases and the J segment 9 bases; nucleotides outside the gene matches: 15. The CDR3 sequence is 17 residues long. The CDR3 is CASSQGLLGTGSGEQFF. CDR3 DNA: TGCGCCAGCAGCCAGGGCTTACTCGGGACAGGGAGCGGTGAGCAGTTCTTC.

The genes are TRBV2 and TRBJ2-3; tentatively, D is TRBD2 (6 bases). This CDR3 region has 15 residues. The V and J ends lost 4 bases and 1 base respectively, with 12 bases between them. Germline-derived CDR1 and CDR2 are SNHLY and FYNNEI. CDR3 amino acids: CASSVKRAGTDTQYF. CDR3 sequence (DNA): TGTGCCAGCAGTGTCAAGCGGGCGGGCACAGATACGCAGTATTTT.

The V gene is TRBV19, the J gene TRBJ2-3, with TRBD2 matching 7 bases. CDR1 LNHDA and CDR2 SQIVND come from the germline V gene (reference sequence). This CDR3 comprises 17 residues. Trimming removed 6 bases from V and 1 base from J; junction bases left unmatched: 13. The CDR3 sequence: CASSPGRDYRRTDTQYF. The CDR3, as DNA: TGTGCCAGTAGCCCGGGCCGGGACTACCGACGCACAGATACGCAGTATTTT.

The J gene is TRBJ2-4, the V gene TRBV12-3 or TRBV12-4; D unclear. The CDR3 length is 11 residues. Deletions cut 6 bases from V and 7 bases from J, with 7 bases between. DNA for the CDR3: TGTGCCAGCAGCCCGCTTAACATTCAGTACTTC. Translation gives CASSPLNIQYF.